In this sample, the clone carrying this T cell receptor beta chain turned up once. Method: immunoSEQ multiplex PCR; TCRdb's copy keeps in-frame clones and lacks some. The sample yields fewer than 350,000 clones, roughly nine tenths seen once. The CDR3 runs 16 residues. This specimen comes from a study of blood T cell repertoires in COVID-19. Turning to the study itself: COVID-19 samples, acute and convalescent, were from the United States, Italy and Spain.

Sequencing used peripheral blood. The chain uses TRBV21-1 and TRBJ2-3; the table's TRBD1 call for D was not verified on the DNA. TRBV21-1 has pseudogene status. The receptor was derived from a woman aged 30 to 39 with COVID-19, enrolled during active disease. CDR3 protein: CASSTPDRKVTDTQYF. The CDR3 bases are TGTGCCAGCAGCACACCCGACAGGAAGGTTACAGATACGCAGTATTTT.